The rows below give T cell receptor beta chains drawn from one sample of a study of preoperative IRX-2 immunotherapy in early breast cancer. Some clones are missing from TCRdb's copy, which holds only in-frame ones; the method was immunoSEQ multiplex PCR. Here the sample spans 30,000 to 45,000 clones, approximately 85% being singletons. Sequences were derived from lymph node tissue, sampled after IRX-2 immunotherapy. These receptors were obtained from a human donor with breast cancer. Both conserved end residues are part of each CDR3. A D gene is named only where the DNA matches it firmly. Clone size appears in some rows only: once, few, many, or a class for an expanded clone.

>once|TRBV1|NA|TRBJ2-1
CASSQDINRWNEQFF
TGCGCCAGCAGCCAAGATATAAACAGGTGGAATGAGCAGTTCTTC
>NA|TRBV2|TRBD2|TRBJ2-3
CASSHPGLAADTQYF
TGTGCCAGCAGCCATCCGGGACTAGCAGCAGATACGCAGTATTTT
>once|TRBV19|NA|TRBJ1-5
CASSIDTGVHQPQHF
TGTGCCAGTAGTATAGATACCGGGGTTCATCAGCCCCAGCATTTT
>NA|TRBV5-1|TRBD1|TRBJ1-1
CASSSQGARTEAFF
TGCGCCAGCAGCTCCCAGGGGGCGAGGACTGAAGCTTTCTTT
>NA|TRBV11-3|TRBD1|TRBJ2-1
CASSLRGGDSYNEQFF
TGTGCCAGCAGCTTAAGAGGGGGCGACTCCTACAATGAGCAGTTCTTC
>once|TRBV28|NA|TRBJ2-2
CASSPTPYSTRSNTGELFF
TGTGCCAGCAGTCCAACGCCCTATTCGACAAGGTCGAACACCGGGGAGCTGTTTTTT
>NA|TRBV2|NA|TRBJ1-4
CASSVGTLNEKLFF
TGTGCCAGCAGTGTTGGAACCCTTAATGAAAAACTGTTTTTT
>NA|TRBV11-3|TRBD1|TRBJ1-4
CASSQQFPGTGTLKLFF
TGTGCCAGCAGCCAACAATTTCCCGGGACAGGGACCTTAAAACTGTTTTTT
>once|TRBV6-8|TRBD1|TRBJ2-2
CATGQGLTGELFF
TGTGCCACCGGACAGGGACTCACCGGGGAGCTGTTTTTT
>NA|TRBV15|NA|TRBJ2-1
CATSRGSGRNNEQFF
TGTGCCACCAGCAGAGGTAGCGGTCGAAACAATGAGCAGTTCTTC
>NA|TRBV19|NA|TRBJ1-1
CASSFQSSGVAFF
TGTGCCAGTAGTTTCCAGAGTTCCGGGGTAGCTTTCTTT
>once|TRBV9|NA|TRBJ1-2
CASRPAAGPRGYTF
TGTGCCAGCAGACCCGCTGCGGGTCCCCGTGGCTACACCTTC
>once|TRBV1|NA|TRBJ2-3
CASSHYGQGLTDTQYF
TGCGCCAGCAGCCACTATGGACAGGGCCTCACAGATACGCAGTATTTT
>NA|TRBV19|NA|TRBJ1-1
CASSKGNNREAFF
TGTGCCAGTAGTAAGGGCAATAACCGTGAAGCTTTCTTT
>NA|TRBV5-1|NA|TRBJ2-2
CASSPPGRGPNTGELFF
TGCGCCAGCAGTCCTCCCGGACGGGGACCGAACACCGGGGAGCTGTTTTTT
>NA|TRBV11-3|NA|TRBJ1-4
CASRLGGSNEKLFF
TGTGCCAGCAGATTAGGGGGATCTAATGAAAAACTGTTTTTT
>NA|TRBV11-3|NA|TRBJ1-2
CASSLDSRGADDGYTF
TGTGCCAGCAGCTTAGATTCGCGGGGGGCTGATGATGGCTACACCTTC
>NA|TRBV6-8|TRBD1|TRBJ1-1
CASRTEGATAFF
TGTGCCAGCAGGACTGAGGGGGCGACGGCTTTCTTT
>NA|TRBV6-8|TRBD2|TRBJ2-3
CASSRPSGGATDTQYF
TGTGCCAGCAGCCGACCTAGCGGGGGGGCCACTGATACGCAGTATTTT
>NA|TRBV14|NA|TRBJ1-2
CASSHSGGPRGYTF
TGTGCCAGCAGCCATTCCGGGGGGCCGAGGGGCTACACCTTC
>once|TRBV10-2|NA|TRBJ1-1
CASKQGNTEAFF
TGCGCCAGCAAGCAGGGAAACACTGAAGCTTTCTTT
>NA|TRBV6-8|NA|TRBJ2-3
CASSYHGTQSTDTQYF
TGTGCCAGCAGTTACCACGGGACGCAGAGCACAGATACGCAGTATTTT
>once|TRBV19|TRBD2|TRBJ2-1
CASREIRGGGYNEQFF
TGTGCCAGTAGGGAAATACGGGGGGGCGGATACAATGAGCAGTTCTTC
>NA|TRBV11-3|TRBD2|TRBJ2-3
CASSPGRGAGDTQYF
TGTGCCAGCAGTCCGGGGCGGGGGGCTGGAGATACGCAGTATTTT
>NA|TRBV5-1|NA|TRBJ2-1
CASSDSLQSSYNEQFF
TGCGCCAGCAGCGATTCGTTACAGAGCTCCTACAATGAGCAGTTCTTC
>NA|TRBV6-8|TRBD1|TRBJ2-2
CASKKTGQGFAGELFF
TGTGCCAGCAAGAAGACGGGACAGGGATTCGCCGGGGAGCTGTTTTTT
>once|TRBV6-9|NA|TRBJ1-5
CASSYTAGWTQPQHF
TGTGCCAGCAGTTACACGGCAGGGTGGACTCAGCCCCAGCATTTT
>once|TRBV6-8|NA|TRBJ1-6
CASSYSSIRSNSPLHF
TGTGCCAGCAGTTACTCCTCTATACGGAGTAATTCACCCCTCCACTTT
>NA|TRBV15|NA|TRBJ2-7
CATRNGGFPYEQYF
TGTGCCACCAGGAATGGGGGTTTCCCCTACGAGCAGTACTTC
>NA|TRBV5-1|TRBD1|TRBJ2-2
CASSLGPGQGGTGELFF
TGCGCCAGCAGCTTGGGACCGGGACAGGGAGGTACCGGGGAGCTGTTTTTT
>few|TRBV6-8|NA|TRBJ1-5
CASKPRAGTYSNQPQHF
TGTGCCAGCAAACCGAGGGCGGGAACCTATAGCAATCAGCCCCAGCATTTT
>NA|TRBV28|NA|TRBJ2-5
CASSFWDQETQYF
TGTGCCAGCAGTTTTTGGGACCAAGAGACCCAGTACTTC
>NA|TRBV28|TRBD1|TRBJ1-4
CASSLGQDNEKLFF
TGTGCCAGCAGTTTGGGACAGGATAATGAAAAACTGTTTTTT
>NA|TRBV25-1|TRBD1|TRBJ1-1
CASSEDRELNTEAFF
TGTGCCAGCAGTGAAGACAGGGAGCTGAACACTGAAGCTTTCTTT
>few|TRBV4-1|NA|TRBJ2-1
CASRPPGRDPNRNEQFF
TGCGCCAGCAGGCCTCCTGGCCGGGACCCTAACCGGAATGAGCAGTTCTTC
>NA|TRBV6-8|NA|TRBJ1-2
CASRLVRENYGYTF
TGTGCCAGCAGACTCGTTCGGGAGAACTATGGCTACACCTTC
>NA|TRBV2|TRBD1|TRBJ2-7
CASSEMSPGQGYEQYF
TGTGCCAGCAGTGAAATGTCCCCGGGACAGGGGTACGAGCAGTACTTC
>NA|TRBV6-8|NA|TRBJ1-6
CASSYPGFSPLHF
TGTGCCAGCAGTTACCCCGGGTTTTCACCCCTCCACTTT
>NA|TRBV6-8|TRBD1|TRBJ2-3
CASSGRGQGVDTQYF
TGTGCCAGCAGTGGACGGGGACAGGGAGTAGATACGCAGTATTTT
>few|TRBV6-8|NA|TRBJ1-1
CASRLDGLSNTEAFF
TGTGCCAGCAGGTTGGACGGACTTTCGAACACTGAAGCTTTCTTT
>NA|TRBV6-8|TRBD1|TRBJ1-2
CASTTGGTGYHGYTF
TGTGCCAGCACCACCGGAGGGACAGGATACCATGGCTACACCTTC
>NA|TRBV18|NA|TRBJ1-2
CASSVTKSGENGYTF
TGTGCCAGCTCAGTTACCAAATCAGGGGAGAATGGCTACACCTTC
>NA|TRBV6-9|TRBD1|TRBJ1-4
CASILTGIATNEKLFF
TGTGCCAGCATCTTGACAGGGATTGCAACTAATGAAAAACTGTTTTTT
>once|TRBV19|NA|TRBJ2-1
CASSDRGGPSDEQFF
TGTGCCAGTAGTGATCGAGGGGGGCCTTCGGATGAGCAGTTCTTC
>NA|TRBV30|NA|TRBJ2-7
CAWRGNSYEQYF
TGTGCCTGGAGAGGAAATTCCTACGAGCAGTACTTC
>few|TRBV15|TRBD1|TRBJ2-3
CATSRGQGFADTQYF
TGTGCCACCAGCAGAGGACAGGGGTTCGCAGATACGCAGTATTTT
>NA|TRBV6-8|NA|TRBJ1-5
CAISTGKDQPQHF
TGTGCCATCAGTACAGGGAAAGATCAGCCCCAGCATTTT
>NA|TRBV6-8|NA|TRBJ1-2
CASNSGRLGGYTF
TGTGCCAGCAACTCGGGAAGATTGGGAGGCTACACCTTC
>once|TRBV30|TRBD1|TRBJ2-7
CAWSRDRGSYEQYF
TGTGCCTGGAGTCGGGACAGGGGCTCCTACGAGCAGTACTTC
>NA|TRBV19|TRBD1|TRBJ1-1
CASTYGGQALTEAFF
TGTGCCAGTACCTATGGGGGACAGGCCCTTACTGAAGCTTTCTTT
>NA|TRBV6-8|NA|TRBJ1-1
CASSYEGSTEAFF
TGTGCCAGCAGTTACGAGGGGAGCACTGAAGCTTTCTTT
>NA|TRBV6-8|NA|TRBJ1-5
CASSYLGRSQPQHF
TGTGCCAGCAGTTACTTAGGCAGAAGTCAGCCCCAGCATTTT
>NA|TRBV5-1|NA|TRBJ1-4
CASSLAADRGEKLFF
TGCGCCAGCAGCTTGGCGGCAGATCGGGGTGAAAAACTGTTTTTT
>NA|TRBV28|NA|TRBJ2-6
CASSDSGANVLTF
TGTGCCAGTTCGGACTCTGGGGCCAACGTCCTGACTTTC
>NA|TRBV6-8|NA|TRBJ1-2
CASQAQNNYGYTF
TGTGCCAGCCAGGCGCAAAATAACTATGGCTACACCTTC
>NA|TRBV19|NA|TRBJ1-5
CASQHRGQNSNQPQHF
TGTGCCAGTCAGCATCGGGGGCAGAATAGCAATCAGCCCCAGCATTTT
>NA|TRBV23-1|TRBD2|TRBJ2-1
CASSPSPGSGGGSYNEQFF
TGCGCCAGCAGCCCCTCACCGGGCAGCGGGGGGGGTTCCTACAATGAGCAGTTCTTC